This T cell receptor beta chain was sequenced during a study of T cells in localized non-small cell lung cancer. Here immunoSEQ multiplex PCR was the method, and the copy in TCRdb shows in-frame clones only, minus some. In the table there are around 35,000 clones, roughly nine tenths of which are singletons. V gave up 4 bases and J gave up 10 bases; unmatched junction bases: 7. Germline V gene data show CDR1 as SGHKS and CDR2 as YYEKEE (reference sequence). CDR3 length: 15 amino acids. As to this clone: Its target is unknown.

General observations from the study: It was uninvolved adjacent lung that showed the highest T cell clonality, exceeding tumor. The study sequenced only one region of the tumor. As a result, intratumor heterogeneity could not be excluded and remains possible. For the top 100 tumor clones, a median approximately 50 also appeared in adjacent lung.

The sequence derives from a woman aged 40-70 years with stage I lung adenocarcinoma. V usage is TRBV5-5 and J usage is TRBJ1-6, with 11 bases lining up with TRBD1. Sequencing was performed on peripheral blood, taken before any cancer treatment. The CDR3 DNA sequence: TGTGCCAGCAGCGCGGGACAGGGGGTAAGGTCACCCCTCCACTTT. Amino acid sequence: CASSAGQGVRSPLHF.